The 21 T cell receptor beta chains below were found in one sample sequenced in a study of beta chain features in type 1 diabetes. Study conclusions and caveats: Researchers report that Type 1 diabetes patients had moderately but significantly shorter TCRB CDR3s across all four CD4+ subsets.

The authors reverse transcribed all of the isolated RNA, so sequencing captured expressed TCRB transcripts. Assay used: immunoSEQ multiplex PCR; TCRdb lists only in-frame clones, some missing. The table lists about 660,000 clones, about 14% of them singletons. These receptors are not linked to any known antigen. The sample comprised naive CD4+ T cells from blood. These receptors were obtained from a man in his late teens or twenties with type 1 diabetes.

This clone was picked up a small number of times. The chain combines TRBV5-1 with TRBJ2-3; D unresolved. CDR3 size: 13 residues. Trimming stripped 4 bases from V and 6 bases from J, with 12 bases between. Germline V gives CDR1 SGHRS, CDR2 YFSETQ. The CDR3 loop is CASSGPHPDTQYF. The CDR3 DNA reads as TGCGCCAGCAGCGGGCCCCACCCCGATACGCAGTATTTT.

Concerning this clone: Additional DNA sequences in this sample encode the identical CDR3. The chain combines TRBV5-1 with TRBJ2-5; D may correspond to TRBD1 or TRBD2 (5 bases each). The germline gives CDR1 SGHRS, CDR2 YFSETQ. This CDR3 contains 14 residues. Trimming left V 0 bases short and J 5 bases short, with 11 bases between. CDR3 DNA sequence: TGCGCCAGCAGCTTGGGGGCCGGGGCCGAGACCCAGTACTTC. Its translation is CASSLGAGAETQYF.

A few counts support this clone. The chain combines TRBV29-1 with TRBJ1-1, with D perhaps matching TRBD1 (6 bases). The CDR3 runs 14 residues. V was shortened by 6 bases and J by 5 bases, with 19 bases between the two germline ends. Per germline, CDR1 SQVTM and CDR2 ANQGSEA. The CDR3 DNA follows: TGCAGCGTCCGTAGGACAGTTGAACTGACTGAAGCTTTCTTT. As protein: CSVRRTVELTEAFF.

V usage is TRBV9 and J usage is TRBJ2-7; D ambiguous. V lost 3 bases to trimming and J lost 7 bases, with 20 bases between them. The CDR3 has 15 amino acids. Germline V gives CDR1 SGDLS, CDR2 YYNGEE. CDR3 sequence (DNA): TGTGCCAGCAGCGCGAATCCTGAACCAGGCCGGGAGCAGTACTTC. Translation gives CASSANPEPGREQYF. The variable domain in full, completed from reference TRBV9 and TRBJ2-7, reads DSGVTQTPKHLITATGQRVTLRCSPRSGDLSVYWYQQSLDQGLQFLIQYYNGEERAKGNILERFSAQQFPDLHSELNLSSLELGDSALYFCASSANPEPGREQYFGPGTRLTVT.

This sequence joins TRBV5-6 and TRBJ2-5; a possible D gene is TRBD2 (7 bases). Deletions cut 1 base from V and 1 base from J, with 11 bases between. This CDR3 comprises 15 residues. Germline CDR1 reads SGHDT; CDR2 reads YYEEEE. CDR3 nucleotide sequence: TGTGCCAGCAGCTTGCCCGGGGGGCTCCAAGAGACCCAGTACTTC. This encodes CASSLPGGLQETQYF.

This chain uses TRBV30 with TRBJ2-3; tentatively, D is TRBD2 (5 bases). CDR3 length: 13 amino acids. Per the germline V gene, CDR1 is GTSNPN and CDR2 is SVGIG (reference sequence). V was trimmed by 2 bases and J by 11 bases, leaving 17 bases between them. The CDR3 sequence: CAWSPTTPGEQYF. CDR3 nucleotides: TGTGCCTGGAGTCCGACTACCCCAGGAGAGCAGTATTTT.

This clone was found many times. The CDR3 sequence: CASSFRPLLAKNIQYF. CDR3 nucleotides: TGTGCCAGCAGCTTTCGTCCCCTACTAGCCAAAAACATTCAGTACTTC. The chain combines TRBV21-1 with TRBJ2-4; the table assigns TRBD2, which was not confirmed against the DNA. TRBV21-1 is given as a pseudogene. CDR3 length: 16 amino acids.

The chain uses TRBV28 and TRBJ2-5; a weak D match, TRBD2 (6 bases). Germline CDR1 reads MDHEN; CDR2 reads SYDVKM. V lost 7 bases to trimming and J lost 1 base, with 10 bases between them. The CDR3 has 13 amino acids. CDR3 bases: TGTGCCAGCAAGGAGGGACCCCAAGAGACCCAGTACTTC. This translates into CASKEGPQETQYF.

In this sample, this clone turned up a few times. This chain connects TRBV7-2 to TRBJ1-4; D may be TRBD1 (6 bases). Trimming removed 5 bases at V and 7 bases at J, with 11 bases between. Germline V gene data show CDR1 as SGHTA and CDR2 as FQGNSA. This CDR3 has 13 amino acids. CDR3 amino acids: CASSLQGVEKLFF. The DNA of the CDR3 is TGTGCCAGCAGCCTACAGGGTGTTGAAAAACTGTTTTTT.

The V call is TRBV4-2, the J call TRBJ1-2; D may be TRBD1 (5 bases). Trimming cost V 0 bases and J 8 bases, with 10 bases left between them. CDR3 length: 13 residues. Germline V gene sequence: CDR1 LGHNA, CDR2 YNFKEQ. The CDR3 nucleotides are TGTGCCAGCAGCCAAGATTGGGGGTACGGCTACACCTTC. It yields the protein CASSQDWGYGYTF.

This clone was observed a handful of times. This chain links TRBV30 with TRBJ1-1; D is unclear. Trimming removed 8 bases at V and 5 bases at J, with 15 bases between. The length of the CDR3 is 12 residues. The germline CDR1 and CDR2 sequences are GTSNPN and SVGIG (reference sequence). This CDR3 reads CALGRPGTEAFF. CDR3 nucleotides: TGTGCCCTAGGCAGGCCTGGGACTGAAGCTTTCTTT.

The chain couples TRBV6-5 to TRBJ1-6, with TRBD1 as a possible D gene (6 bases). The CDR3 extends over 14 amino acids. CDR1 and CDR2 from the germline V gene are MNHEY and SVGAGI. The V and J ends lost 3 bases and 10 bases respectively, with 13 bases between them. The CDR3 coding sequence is TGTGCCAGCAGTTATGGCAGGGGTCAATCACCCCTCCACTTT. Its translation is CASSYGRGQSPLHF.

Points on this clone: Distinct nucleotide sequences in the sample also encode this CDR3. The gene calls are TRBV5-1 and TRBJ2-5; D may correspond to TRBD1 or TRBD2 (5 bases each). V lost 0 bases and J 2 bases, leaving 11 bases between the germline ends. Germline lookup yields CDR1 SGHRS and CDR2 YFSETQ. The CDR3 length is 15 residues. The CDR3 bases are TGCGCCAGCAGCTTGGCCGGGACCCGGCAAGAGACCCAGTACTTC. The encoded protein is CASSLAGTRQETQYF.

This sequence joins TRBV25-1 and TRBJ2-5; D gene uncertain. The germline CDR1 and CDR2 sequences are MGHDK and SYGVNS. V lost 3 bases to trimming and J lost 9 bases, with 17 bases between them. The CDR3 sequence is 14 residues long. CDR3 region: CASSDPGPLMAQYF. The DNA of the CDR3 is TGTGCCAGCAGTGACCCCGGGCCCCTAATGGCCCAGTACTTC.

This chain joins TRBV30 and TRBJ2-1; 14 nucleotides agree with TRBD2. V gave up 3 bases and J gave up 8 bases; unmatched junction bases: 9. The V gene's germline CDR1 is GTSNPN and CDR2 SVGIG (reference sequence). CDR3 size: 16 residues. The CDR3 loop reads CAWRSLGTSGGDEQFF. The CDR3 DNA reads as TGTGCCTGGAGGAGCCTAGGGACTAGCGGGGGAGATGAGCAGTTCTTC.

The DNA for the CDR3 is TGTGCCAGCAGCCTGACAGGGAACTCGTATGGCTACACCTTC. Its translation: CASSLTGNSYGYTF. V gene TRBV7-2 combines with J gene TRBJ1-2; 7 nucleotides agree with TRBD1. With 5 bases clipped from V and 5 bases from J, the junction kept 8 bases outside the gene matches. Germline V gene lookup returns CDR1 SGHTA and CDR2 FQGNSA. This CDR3 has 14 residues.

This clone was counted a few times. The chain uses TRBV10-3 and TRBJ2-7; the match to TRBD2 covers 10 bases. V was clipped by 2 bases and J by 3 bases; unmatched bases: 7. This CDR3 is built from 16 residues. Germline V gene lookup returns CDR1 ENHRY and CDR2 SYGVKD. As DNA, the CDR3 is TGTGCCATCAGTGAGAAAGGAACTAGCGGGGACTACGAGCAGTACTTC. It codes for CAISEKGTSGDYEQYF.

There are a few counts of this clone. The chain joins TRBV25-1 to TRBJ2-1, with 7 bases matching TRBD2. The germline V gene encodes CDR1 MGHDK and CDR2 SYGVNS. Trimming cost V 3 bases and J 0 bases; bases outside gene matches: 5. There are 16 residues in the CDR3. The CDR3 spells CASSDPRTSSYNEQFF. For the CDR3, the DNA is TGTGCCAGCAGTGATCCCCGGACTAGCTCCTACAATGAGCAGTTCTTC.

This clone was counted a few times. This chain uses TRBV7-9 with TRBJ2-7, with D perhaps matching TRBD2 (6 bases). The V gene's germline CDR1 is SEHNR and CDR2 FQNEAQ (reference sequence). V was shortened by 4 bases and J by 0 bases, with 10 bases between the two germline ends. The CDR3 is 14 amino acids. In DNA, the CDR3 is TGTGCCAGCAGCTCATTCGGGAGCTCCTACGAGCAGTACTTC. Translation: CASSSFGSSYEQYF.

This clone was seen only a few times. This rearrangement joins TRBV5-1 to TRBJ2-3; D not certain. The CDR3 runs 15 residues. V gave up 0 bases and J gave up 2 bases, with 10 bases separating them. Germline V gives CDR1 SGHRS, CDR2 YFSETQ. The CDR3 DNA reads TGCGCCAGCAGCTTGGAAAGCGCCATCACAGATACGCAGTATTTT. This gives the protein CASSLESAITDTQYF. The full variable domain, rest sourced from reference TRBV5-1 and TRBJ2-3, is KAGVTQTPRYLIKTRGQQVTLSCSPISGHRSVSWYQQTPGQGLQFLFEYFSETQRNKGNFPGRFSGRQFSNSRSEMNVSTLELGDSALYLCASSLESAITDTQYFGPGTRLTVL.

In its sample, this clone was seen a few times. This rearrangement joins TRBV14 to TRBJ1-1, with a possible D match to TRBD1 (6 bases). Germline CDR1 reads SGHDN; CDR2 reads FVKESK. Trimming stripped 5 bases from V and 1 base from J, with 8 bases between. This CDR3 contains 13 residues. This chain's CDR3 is CASSADRNTEAFF. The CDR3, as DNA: TGTGCCAGCAGCGCGGACAGGAACACTGAAGCTTTCTTT.